This TCR beta chain originates from a study of neoadjuvant anti-PD-1 for oral cavity cancer. Patients had HPV-negative, locally advanced oral cavity squamous cell carcinoma. Clones were sequenced by immunoSEQ multiplex PCR, and TCRdb holds only the in-frame ones, with some missing. Among about 14,000 clones listed, roughly 67% were seen once. This clone was recorded only once. V lost 0 bases and J lost 6, with 8 bases in between. Germline CDR1 is MDHEN and CDR2 is SYDVKM. CDR3 length: 13 amino acids. The chain couples TRBV28 to TRBJ2-5; D is possibly TRBD1 (6 bases). The sample here was PBMCs, taken before nivolumab (anti-PD-1) treatment. The clonotype was recovered from a person aged 35-79 years with oral cavity squamous cell carcinoma. This chain's CDR3 is CASSLWGAKTQYF. The CDR3 bases are TGTGCCAGCAGTTTATGGGGGGCCAAGACCCAGTACTTC.